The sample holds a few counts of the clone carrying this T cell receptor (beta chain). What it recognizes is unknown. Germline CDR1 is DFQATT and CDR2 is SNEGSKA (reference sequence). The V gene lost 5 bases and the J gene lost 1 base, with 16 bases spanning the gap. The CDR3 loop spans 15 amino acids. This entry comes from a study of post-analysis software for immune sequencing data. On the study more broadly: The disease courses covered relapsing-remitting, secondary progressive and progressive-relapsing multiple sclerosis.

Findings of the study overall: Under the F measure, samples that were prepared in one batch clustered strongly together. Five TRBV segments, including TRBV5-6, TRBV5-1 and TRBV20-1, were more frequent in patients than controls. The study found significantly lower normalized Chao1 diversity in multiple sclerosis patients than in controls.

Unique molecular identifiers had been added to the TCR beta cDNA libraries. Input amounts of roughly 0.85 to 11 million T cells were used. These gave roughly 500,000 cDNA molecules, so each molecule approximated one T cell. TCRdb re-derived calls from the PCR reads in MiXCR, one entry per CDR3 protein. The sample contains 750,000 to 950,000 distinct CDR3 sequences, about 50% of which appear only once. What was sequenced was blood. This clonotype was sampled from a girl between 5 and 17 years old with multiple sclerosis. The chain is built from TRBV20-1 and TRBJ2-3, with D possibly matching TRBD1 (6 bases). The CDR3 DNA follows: TGCAGTGCTTTAAGGGGCAGGGGTGGCACAGATACGCAGTATTTT. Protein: CSALRGRGGTDTQYF.